This TCR beta chain appears in the sequencing data of a study of T-cell memory formation after mild COVID-19. Study-level points and caveats: The study found contracting CD4+ clones mainly in CM and EM and contracting CD8+ clones in EMRA. Pre-infection memory carried some responding clones, suggesting that cross-reactive memory joined.

In this sample, this clonotype turned up many times. Its target is not known. The germline V gene encodes CDR1 SGDLS and CDR2 YYNGEE. Between the trimmed V and J ends, which lost 1 base and 0 bases, there was a span of 7 bases. The CDR3 extends over 14 amino acids. TCRdb re-called the 5' RACE reads through MiXCR, storing one row per CDR3 protein. The sample lists a few hundred thousand distinct CDR3 sequences; more than 15% were seen once. Sequenced: PBMCs or a T cell subset sorted from them (not recorded which). The chain has TRBV9 and TRBJ1-1; D uncertain. The sequence was collected from a man between 18 and 35 years old who had mild COVID-19 (a few samples of this study predate the infection). Cell type and time point are not known. For the CDR3, the DNA is TGTGCCAGCAGCGTATCCGGAATGAACACTGAAGCTTTCTTT. Translated, it gives CASSVSGMNTEAFF.